The entry below gives a single T cell receptor (beta chain) sequence along with its context. The antigen it recognizes is unknown. Per-base quality was not reported, and no clone a single base away is much larger than it. TCRbeta CDR3 regions were immunosequenced from genomic DNA with the immunoSEQ Assay. Prior to high-throughput sequencing, genomic DNA was amplified by bias-controlled multiplex PCR. The study's processing was this. To quantify the absolute abundance of each unique TCRbeta CDR3 region, the sequences were collapsed and filtered. Clonality was defined as 1 minus Pielou's evenness and was calculated using productive rearrangements only. Clones with significantly greater frequencies in on-treatment versus baseline samples were identified using a previously published method. TCRdb obtained this table from immuneACCESS and retained in-frame rearrangements with V and J assigned. These tables miss some clones; where compared with another copy, unresolved V genes account for less than half of the shortfall, and the remainder is unexplained. V and J calls and clone size are copied from that table; D and trimming were computed from the DNA. Within this sample are some 13,000 clones, with 75% to 80% of them counted one time only. About 57% of the sample rests with the top ten.

This sample stems from a study of sequential checkpoint blockade in melanoma (dated by TCRdb to the late 2010s). Background on the whole study: Using 1:1 randomization, the trial assigned patients either to first-line nivolumab followed by ipilimumab (arm A) or to ipilimumab followed by nivolumab (arm B). Maintenance nivolumab came after both trial sequences.

The treatment or condition label here, explained by the study, means: randomized to nivolumab then ipilimumab (arm A) or the reverse (arm B). None of the trial patients had been given prior DNA-damaging chemotherapy. A FACS Aria II flow cytometer was used to sort live CD3+CD8+ cells that were negative for CD19 and CD56 from thawed PBMCs. CheckMate 064, a randomized, open-label phase II trial of sequential checkpoint blockade, was the source of the samples, all of which came from patients with melanoma. Peripheral blood mononuclear cells were collected by leukapheresis, purified with Ficoll-Paque, and frozen in human serum with about 9.6% DMSO. Purity of sorted blood CD3+CD8+ cells was verified at >95% immediately after sorting, followed by DNA extraction. General study outcomes and caveats: The response-prediction model combining TCR metrics and mutation burden needs validation in larger, independent patient cohorts.

Trimmed from V: 9 bases; trimmed from J: 5 bases; junction bases lacking a gene match: 19. Taken from cysteine to phenylalanine, the CDR3 has 17 residues. Only the CDR3 DNA stays, 51 bases, in frame from base 1. Sequencing used CD8+ T cells sorted from blood (inferred from file names), obtained from a patient given nivolumab and ipilimumab in sequence. The TCR comes from a human donor with melanoma. The chain is assembled from TRBV5-3 and TRBJ2-1; 8 nucleotides in the junction match TRBD2. TRBV5-3 is noted as an ORF with a role that remains uncertain. The CDR3 sequence is CATPHTEGSGSNNEQFF. The DNA sequence is as follows: TGTGCCACACCACATACGGAGGGGAGCGGGAGCAACAATGAGCAGTTCTTC.